Listed below are T cell receptor beta chains from one sample, sequenced in a study of beta chain features in type 1 diabetes. Method: immunoSEQ multiplex PCR; TCRdb's copy keeps in-frame clones and lacks some. The sample has 200,000 to 300,000 clones, about 71% seen once. The specimen was naive CD4+ T cells from blood. These receptors were obtained from a man aged 25-40 years in good health. CDR3s include the opening cysteine and the closing phenylalanine or tryptophan. A D gene is named only where the DNA matches it firmly. Expanded clones are given a class, and other clones once, few, many or no size at all.

len: 16; v_gene: TRBV7-9; j_gene: TRBJ2-4; d_gene: TRBD2; abundance: few; CDR3aa: CASDTSGVLAKNIQYF; CDR3nt: TGTGCCAGCGATACTAGCGGGGTTCTAGCCAAAAACATTCAGTACTTC
len: 15; v_gene: TRBV25-1; j_gene: TRBJ2-1; d_gene: TRBD2; abundance: once; CDR3aa: CASSEMGLGRNEQFF; CDR3nt: TGTGCCAGCAGTGAAATGGGACTAGGGCGCAATGAGCAGTTCTTC
len: 15; v_gene: TRBV7-9; j_gene: TRBJ2-7; d_gene: TRBD2; abundance: -; CDR3aa: CASSPWTSAAYEQYF; CDR3nt: TGTGCCAGCAGCCCGTGGACTAGCGCCGCCTACGAGCAGTACTTC
len: 15; v_gene: TRBV7-2; j_gene: TRBJ2-1; d_gene: TRBD1; abundance: -; CDR3aa: CASSPGTGAYNEQFF; CDR3nt: TGTGCCAGCAGCCCCGGGACAGGGGCCTACAATGAGCAGTTCTTC
len: 11; v_gene: TRBV7-9; j_gene: TRBJ2-1; d_gene: -; abundance: -; CDR3aa: CASRLGDEQFF; CDR3nt: TGTGCCAGCAGGCTCGGGGATGAGCAGTTCTTC
len: 16; v_gene: TRBV5-1; j_gene: TRBJ2-7; d_gene: -; abundance: -; CDR3aa: CASSLAPRSGGDEQYF; CDR3nt: TGCGCCAGCAGCTTGGCCCCTCGTTCGGGGGGCGACGAGCAGTACTTC
len: 12; v_gene: TRBV29-1; j_gene: TRBJ2-1; d_gene: -; abundance: -; CDR3aa: CSLRGAHNEQFF; CDR3nt: TGCAGCTTACGGGGGGCCCACAATGAGCAGTTCTTC
len: 17; v_gene: TRBV9; j_gene: TRBJ2-4; d_gene: -; abundance: -; CDR3aa: CASSVVSSGANRNIQYF; CDR3nt: TGTGCCAGCAGCGTAGTAAGTAGCGGCGCTAACAGAAACATTCAGTACTTC
len: 15; v_gene: TRBV7-9; j_gene: TRBJ1-5; d_gene: TRBD1; abundance: few; CDR3aa: CASTKTGTANQPQHF; CDR3nt: TGTGCCAGCACCAAGACCGGGACAGCAAATCAGCCCCAGCATTTT
len: 16; v_gene: TRBV7-7; j_gene: TRBJ2-5; d_gene: -; abundance: -; CDR3aa: CASSPRWRENQETQYF; CDR3nt: TGTGCCAGCAGCCCCCGGTGGAGGGAAAATCAAGAGACCCAGTACTTC
len: 14; v_gene: TRBV30; j_gene: TRBJ1-6; d_gene: -; abundance: few; CDR3aa: CAWSEGSYNSPLHF; CDR3nt: TGTGCCTGGAGTGAGGGGTCCTATAATTCACCCCTCCACTTT
len: 14; v_gene: TRBV5-1; j_gene: TRBJ2-3; d_gene: -; abundance: -; CDR3aa: CASAPPRVGDTQYF; CDR3nt: TGCGCCAGCGCCCCGCCCCGGGTGGGAGATACGCAGTATTTT
len: 17; v_gene: TRBV18; j_gene: TRBJ2-1; d_gene: -; abundance: -; CDR3aa: CASSPRRTESSYNEQFF; CDR3nt: TGTGCCAGCTCACCAAGGCGGACAGAGAGCTCCTACAATGAGCAGTTCTTC
len: 14; v_gene: TRBV9; j_gene: TRBJ2-5; d_gene: -; abundance: -; CDR3aa: CASSVGQGQETQYF; CDR3nt: TGTGCCAGCAGCGTAGGGCAGGGGCAAGAGACCCAGTACTTC
len: 13; v_gene: TRBV30; j_gene: TRBJ2-5; d_gene: -; abundance: few; CDR3aa: CAWTQGQAETQYF; CDR3nt: TGTGCCTGGACGCAGGGCCAAGCAGAGACCCAGTACTTC
len: 13; v_gene: TRBV28; j_gene: TRBJ2-3; d_gene: -; abundance: -; CDR3aa: CASCNSGEDTQYF; CDR3nt: TGTGCCAGCTGCAACTCAGGGGAGGATACGCAGTATTTT
len: 12; v_gene: TRBV18; j_gene: TRBJ2-5; d_gene: -; abundance: -; CDR3aa: CASSRLQETQYF; CDR3nt: TGTGCCAGCTCACGACTGCAAGAGACCCAGTACTTC
len: 13; v_gene: TRBV6-5; j_gene: TRBJ2-5; d_gene: -; abundance: once; CDR3aa: CASSKTIQETQYF; CDR3nt: TGTGCCAGCTCAAAGACGATTCAAGAGACCCAGTACTTC
len: 14; v_gene: TRBV5-4; j_gene: TRBJ2-3; d_gene: TRBD2; abundance: once; CDR3aa: CASTPGTSSDTQYF; CDR3nt: TGTGCCAGCACCCCGGGGACTAGCTCAGATACGCAGTATTTT
len: 15; v_gene: TRBV7-2; j_gene: TRBJ2-4; d_gene: -; abundance: -; CDR3aa: CASSLDGGDTDIQYF; CDR3nt: TGTGCCAGCAGCTTAGATGGAGGGGATACGGACATTCAGTACTTC
len: 13; v_gene: TRBV29-1; j_gene: TRBJ2-7; d_gene: -; abundance: -; CDR3aa: CSVGFSPPYEQYF; CDR3nt: TGCAGCGTTGGTTTTAGCCCACCCTACGAGCAGTACTTC
len: 13; v_gene: TRBV30; j_gene: TRBJ1-1; d_gene: -; abundance: -; CDR3aa: CAYGLSMNTEAFF; CDR3nt: TGTGCCTACGGACTGTCTATGAACACTGAAGCTTTCTTT
len: 17; v_gene: TRBV5-1; j_gene: TRBJ2-3; d_gene: TRBD2; abundance: -; CDR3aa: CASSWGLAGPSTDTQYF; CDR3nt: TGCGCCAGCAGCTGGGGACTAGCGGGACCGAGCACAGATACGCAGTATTTT
len: 13; v_gene: TRBV7-9; j_gene: TRBJ2-5; d_gene: -; abundance: -; CDR3aa: CASSLKPGETQYF; CDR3nt: TGTGCCAGCAGCTTGAAGCCTGGAGAGACCCAGTACTTC
len: 15; v_gene: TRBV11-2; j_gene: TRBJ2-1; d_gene: -; abundance: -; CDR3aa: CASSLGTGTYNEQFF; CDR3nt: TGTGCCAGCAGCTTAGGGACTGGGACCTACAATGAGCAGTTCTTC
len: 14; v_gene: TRBV29-1; j_gene: TRBJ2-5; d_gene: -; abundance: -; CDR3aa: CSALPDRTQETQYF; CDR3nt: TGCAGCGCTCTCCCTGACAGGACCCAAGAGACCCAGTACTTC
len: 13; v_gene: TRBV10-3; j_gene: TRBJ2-5; d_gene: TRBD2; abundance: once; CDR3aa: CAIREVAGGTQYF; CDR3nt: TGTGCCATCAGGGAAGTAGCGGGAGGGACCCAGTACTTC
len: 11; v_gene: TRBV29-1; j_gene: TRBJ2-5; d_gene: -; abundance: -; CDR3aa: CSAGTEETQYF; CDR3nt: TGCAGCGCTGGGACGGAAGAGACCCAGTACTTC
len: 15; v_gene: TRBV28; j_gene: TRBJ2-7; d_gene: TRBD2; abundance: once; CDR3aa: CASSFPTSGRYEQYF; CDR3nt: TGTGCCAGCAGTTTCCCGACTAGCGGCCGCTACGAGCAGTACTTC
len: 14; v_gene: TRBV9; j_gene: TRBJ2-3; d_gene: -; abundance: once; CDR3aa: CASSVAGSTDTQYF; CDR3nt: TGTGCCAGCAGCGTAGCGGGGTCCACAGATACGCAGTATTTT
len: 11; v_gene: TRBV29-1; j_gene: TRBJ1-1; d_gene: -; abundance: -; CDR3aa: CSVESVTEAFF; CDR3nt: TGCAGCGTTGAGTCTGTTACTGAAGCTTTCTTT
len: 14; v_gene: TRBV7-9; j_gene: TRBJ2-5; d_gene: TRBD1; abundance: -; CDR3aa: CASSVDREEETQYF; CDR3nt: TGTGCCAGCAGCGTGGACAGGGAGGAAGAGACCCAGTACTTC
len: 13; v_gene: TRBV7-2; j_gene: TRBJ2-7; d_gene: -; abundance: -; CDR3aa: CASSARTSYEQYF; CDR3nt: TGTGCCAGCAGCGCCCGGACCTCCTACGAGCAGTACTTC
len: 13; v_gene: TRBV25-1; j_gene: TRBJ1-1; d_gene: -; abundance: -; CDR3aa: CASLDRRNTEAFF; CDR3nt: TGTGCCAGCCTCGACAGGCGAAACACTGAAGCTTTCTTT
len: 15; v_gene: TRBV5-6; j_gene: TRBJ2-7; d_gene: TRBD1; abundance: once; CDR3aa: CASSAGGQAVYEQYF; CDR3nt: TGTGCCAGCAGCGCCGGAGGACAGGCAGTCTACGAGCAGTACTTC
len: 15; v_gene: TRBV29-1; j_gene: TRBJ2-2; d_gene: -; abundance: few; CDR3aa: CSAWGGTANTGELFF; CDR3nt: TGCAGCGCTTGGGGCGGGACAGCGAACACCGGGGAGCTGTTTTTT
len: 14; v_gene: TRBV4-3; j_gene: TRBJ2-7; d_gene: TRBD1; abundance: -; CDR3aa: CASSRDRGPYEQYF; CDR3nt: TGCGCCAGCAGCCGAGACAGGGGACCCTACGAGCAGTACTTC
len: 14; v_gene: TRBV18; j_gene: TRBJ2-2; d_gene: -; abundance: few; CDR3aa: CASSPSHPAGELFF; CDR3nt: TGTGCCAGCTCACCAAGCCACCCGGCCGGGGAGCTGTTTTTT
len: 15; v_gene: TRBV15; j_gene: TRBJ2-2; d_gene: -; abundance: -; CDR3aa: CATSALGAGNGELFF; CDR3nt: TGTGCCACCAGCGCACTGGGCGCGGGGAACGGGGAGCTGTTTTTT
len: 14; v_gene: TRBV10-3; j_gene: TRBJ2-2; d_gene: TRBD1; abundance: -; CDR3aa: CAISGTGYTGELFF; CDR3nt: TGTGCCATCAGTGGGACAGGGTACACCGGGGAGCTGTTTTTT
len: 13; v_gene: TRBV18; j_gene: TRBJ1-5; d_gene: -; abundance: -; CDR3aa: CASSPGRDQPQHF; CDR3nt: TGTGCCAGCTCACCAGGAAGAGATCAGCCCCAGCATTTT
len: 13; v_gene: TRBV7-2; j_gene: TRBJ2-5; d_gene: -; abundance: -; CDR3aa: CASSLLFQETQYF; CDR3nt: TGTGCCAGCAGCTTATTATTCCAAGAGACCCAGTACTTC
len: 14; v_gene: TRBV28; j_gene: TRBJ2-5; d_gene: TRBD2; abundance: -; CDR3aa: CASSNSGVGETQYF; CDR3nt: TGTGCCAGCAGTAATAGCGGGGTCGGGGAGACCCAGTACTTC
len: 13; v_gene: TRBV30; j_gene: TRBJ1-5; d_gene: -; abundance: -; CDR3aa: CAWGWDGDQPQHF; CDR3nt: TGTGCCTGGGGATGGGACGGGGATCAGCCCCAGCATTTT
len: 15; v_gene: TRBV7-2; j_gene: TRBJ2-1; d_gene: TRBD2; abundance: once; CDR3aa: CASSLGGRAQDEQFF; CDR3nt: TGTGCCAGCAGCTTAGGTGGGAGGGCCCAGGATGAGCAGTTCTTC
len: 16; v_gene: TRBV4-3; j_gene: TRBJ2-1; d_gene: TRBD2; abundance: -; CDR3aa: CASSQVLAGGEGEQFF; CDR3nt: TGCGCCAGCAGCCAAGTCCTAGCGGGAGGCGAAGGTGAGCAGTTCTTC
len: 11; v_gene: TRBV30; j_gene: TRBJ2-3; d_gene: TRBD2; abundance: once; CDR3aa: CAWGLAGGLYF; CDR3nt: TGTGCCTGGGGACTAGCGGGAGGGCTATATTTT
len: 14; v_gene: TRBV29-1; j_gene: TRBJ2-1; d_gene: TRBD1; abundance: -; CDR3aa: CSVGGQNNYNEQFF; CDR3nt: TGCAGCGTTGGGGGACAGAACAATTACAATGAGCAGTTCTTC
len: 15; v_gene: TRBV29-1; j_gene: TRBJ1-2; d_gene: -; abundance: -; CDR3aa: CSVEDGPRGTYGYTF; CDR3nt: TGCAGCGTTGAAGACGGGCCCCGGGGAACCTATGGCTACACCTTC
len: 15; v_gene: TRBV10-1; j_gene: TRBJ2-1; d_gene: TRBD2; abundance: -; CDR3aa: CASSAAGEAYNEQFF; CDR3nt: TGCGCCAGCAGTGCGGCGGGAGAGGCTTACAATGAGCAGTTCTTC